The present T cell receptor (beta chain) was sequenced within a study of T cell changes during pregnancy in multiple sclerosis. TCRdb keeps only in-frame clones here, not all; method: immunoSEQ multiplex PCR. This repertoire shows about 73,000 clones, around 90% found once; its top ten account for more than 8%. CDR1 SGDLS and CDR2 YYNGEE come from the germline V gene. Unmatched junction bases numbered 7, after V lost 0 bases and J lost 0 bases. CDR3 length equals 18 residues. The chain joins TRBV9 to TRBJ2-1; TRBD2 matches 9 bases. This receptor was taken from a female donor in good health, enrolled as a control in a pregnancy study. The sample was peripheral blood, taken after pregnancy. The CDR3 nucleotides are TGTGCCAGCAGCGTAGCAGCGGCTAGCGGGGACTCCTACAATGAGCAGTTCTTC. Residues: CASSVAAASGDSYNEQFF.